These 9 T cell receptor beta chains originate from one sample sequenced in a study of T cells in localized non-small cell lung cancer. The table came from immunoSEQ multiplex PCR; TCRdb's copy has only in-frame clones and leaves some out. Of approximately 64,000 clones in the sample, 90% were seen once. Sequencing was performed on peripheral blood, taken before any cancer treatment. All receptors come from a woman between 35 and 70 years old with stage I lung adenocarcinoma.

This sequence joins TRBV28 and TRBJ1-5, with D possibly being TRBD1 (5 bases). V lost 10 bases and J lost 2, with 18 bases in between. Germline V gene data show CDR1 as MDHEN and CDR2 as SYDVKM. The length of the CDR3 is 15 residues. The CDR3 reads CATAGGGIGNQPQHF. CDR3 DNA sequence: TGTGCCACCGCAGGTGGGGGTATAGGCAATCAGCCCCAGCATTTT. The variable domain in full, with the rest retrieved from reference TRBV28 and TRBJ1-5, is DVKVTQSSRYLVKRTGEKVFLECVQDMDHENMFWYRQDPGLGLRLIYFSYDVKMKEKGDIPEGYSVSREKKERFSLILESASTNQTSMYLCATAGGGIGNQPQHFGDGTRLSIL.

This clone occurred once. The genes are TRBV27 and TRBJ2-1; D possibly matches TRBD1 or TRBD2 (7 bases each). This CDR3 has 15 amino acids. V was pared by 5 bases and J by 3 bases, with 14 bases between. Germline V gene sequence: CDR1 MNHEY, CDR2 SMNVEV (reference sequence). CDR3 loop: CASSKPGGVYNEQFF. For the CDR3, the DNA is TGTGCCAGCAGTAAACCAGGGGGGGTCTACAATGAGCAGTTCTTC.

The chain joins TRBV19 to TRBJ2-1; TRBD1 or TRBD2 may be the D gene (5 bases each). Germline V gives CDR1 LNHDA, CDR2 SQIVND (reference sequence). The CDR3 has 14 residues. Trimming took 1 base from V and 6 from J, leaving 10 bases between them. In nucleotides, the CDR3 is TGTGCCAGTAGTATAGGGGGCAGCGGCAATGAGCAGTTCTTC. Translation: CASSIGGSGNEQFF.

There are a few counts of this clone. This chain links TRBV6-5 with TRBJ1-2; perhaps TRBD1 as D (5 bases). Germline V gives CDR1 MNHEY, CDR2 SVGAGI. This CDR3 spans 15 amino acids. V was shortened by 4 bases and J by 6 bases, with 18 bases between the two germline ends. CDR3 in DNA: TGTGCCAGCAGTTTGCGGGACTTTTTGCCCGATGGCTACACCTTC. Translated, it gives CASSLRDFLPDGYTF.

V gene TRBV6-5 combines with J gene TRBJ1-3, with D maybe TRBD1 (5 bases). Germline V gives CDR1 MNHEY, CDR2 SVGAGI. The V end lost 4 bases, the J end lost 1 base, and 14 bases lay between the germline ends. The CDR3 totals 16 residues. Here the CDR3 DNA reads TGTGCCAGCAGTTCTCCCGGGACGGCTTCTGGAAACACCATATATTTT. This gives the protein CASSSPGTASGNTIYF.

The V and J genes are TRBV7-9 and TRBJ1-1; D possibly corresponds to TRBD1 (5 bases). V lost 5 bases and J 1 base, leaving 14 bases between the germline ends. The CDR3 totals 15 residues. The germline gives CDR1 SEHNR, CDR2 FQNEAQ (reference sequence). The CDR3 region is CASSPRQGRNTEAFF. CDR3 bases: TGTGCCAGCAGCCCACGGCAGGGAAGGAACACTGAAGCTTTCTTT.

V and J are TRBV7-3 and TRBJ1-1, with TRBD1 matching over 7 bases. Germline assignment: CDR1 SGHTA and CDR2 FQGTGA. CDR3 length: 16 residues. With 5 bases clipped from V and 4 bases from J, the junction kept 13 bases outside the gene matches. DNA for the CDR3: TGTGCCAGCAGCCAGACACGGGACAGTTTCCGCACTGAAGCTTTCTTT. It specifies CASSQTRDSFRTEAFF.

This CDR3 reads CASSSPDRFNDGYTF. As DNA, the CDR3 is TGTGCCAGCAGCTCACCAGACAGGTTCAATGATGGCTACACCTTC. The chain couples TRBV7-9 to TRBJ1-2; D may be TRBD1 (6 bases). Trimming removed 4 bases from V and 6 bases from J, with 18 bases in between. The V gene's germline CDR1 is SEHNR and CDR2 FQNEAQ (reference sequence). This CDR3 comprises 15 residues. Using reference TRBV7-9 and TRBJ1-2 for the parts outside the CDR3, the full variable domain is DTGVSQNPRHKITKRGQNVTFRCDPISEHNRLYWYRQTLGQGPEFLTYFQNEAQLEKSRLLSDRFSAERPKGSFSTLEIQRTEQGDSAMYLCASSSPDRFNDGYTFGSGTRLTVV.

The V and J genes are TRBV7-2 and TRBJ2-1, with D perhaps TRBD2 (5 bases). V was cut by 4 bases and J by 8 bases, with 9 bases left in between. Germline CDR1 is SGHTA and CDR2 is FQGNSA. This CDR3 has 12 residues. The CDR3 spells CASSYTRHEQFF. The CDR3 nucleotides are TGTGCCAGCAGCTATACTAGACATGAGCAGTTCTTC.